This T cell receptor beta chain was recorded in a study of blood T cell repertoires in COVID-19. The data were produced by immunoSEQ multiplex PCR, yet TCRdb's version contains in-frame clones alone and is incomplete. The data show 200,000 to 250,000 clones, approximately 77% seen once. This TCR was sampled from a woman at least 80 years old with acute or convalescent COVID-19. The sample was peripheral blood.

The CDR3 here is CASSSGPYGYTF. The CDR3 DNA reads TGTGCCAGCAGTTCAGGGCCTTATGGCTACACCTTC. V usage is TRBV12-3 or TRBV12-4 and J usage is TRBJ1-2; weak D call: TRBD1 (5 bases). This CDR3 spans 12 amino acids. V dropped 4 bases and J dropped 5 bases, with 8 bases sitting between them.